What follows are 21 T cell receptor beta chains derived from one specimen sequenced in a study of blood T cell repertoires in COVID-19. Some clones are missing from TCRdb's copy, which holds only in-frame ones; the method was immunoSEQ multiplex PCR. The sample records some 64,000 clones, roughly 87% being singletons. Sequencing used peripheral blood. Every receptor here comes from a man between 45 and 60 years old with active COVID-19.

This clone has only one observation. This CDR3 is CASSPLQGSYGYTF. Here the CDR3 DNA reads TGCGCCAGCAGTCCCCTTCAGGGTTCCTATGGCTACACCTTC. V and J are TRBV5-1 and TRBJ1-2; D may be TRBD1 (5 bases). The CDR3 consists of 14 residues. V was trimmed by 5 bases and J by 4 bases, leaving 15 bases between them. Germline V lookup: CDR1 SGHRS, CDR2 YFSETQ.

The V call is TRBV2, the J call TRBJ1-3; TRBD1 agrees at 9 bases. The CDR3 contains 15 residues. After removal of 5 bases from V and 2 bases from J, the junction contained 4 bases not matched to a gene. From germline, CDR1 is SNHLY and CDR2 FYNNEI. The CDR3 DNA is TGTGCCAGCAGTCCACAGGGGGCGCCTGGAAACACCATATATTTT. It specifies CASSPQGAPGNTIYF.

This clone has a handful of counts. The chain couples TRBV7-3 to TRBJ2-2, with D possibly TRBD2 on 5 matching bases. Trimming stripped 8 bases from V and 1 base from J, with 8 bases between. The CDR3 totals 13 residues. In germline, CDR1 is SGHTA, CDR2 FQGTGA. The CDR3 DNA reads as TGTGCCAGCGGGGAGTTGAACACCGGGGAGCTGTTTTTT. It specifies CASGELNTGELFF.

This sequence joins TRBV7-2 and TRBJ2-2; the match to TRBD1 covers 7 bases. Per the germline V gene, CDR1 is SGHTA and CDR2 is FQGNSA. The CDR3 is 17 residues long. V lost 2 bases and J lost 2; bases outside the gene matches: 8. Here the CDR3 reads CASSLLIGTANTGELFF. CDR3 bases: TGTGCCAGCAGCTTACTGATTGGGACAGCTAACACCGGGGAGCTGTTTTTT.

The DNA of the CDR3 is TGCGCCAGCAGCCTACCCCCCTCAGGGTACGGTGAGCAGTTCTTC. Residues: CASSLPPSGYGEQFF. J is TRBJ2-1 and V is TRBV4-1; weak D call: TRBD1 (5 bases). The CDR3 extends over 15 amino acids. Between the trimmed V and J ends, which lost 4 bases and 9 bases, there was a span of 19 bases. From germline, CDR1 is MGHRA and CDR2 YSYEKL.

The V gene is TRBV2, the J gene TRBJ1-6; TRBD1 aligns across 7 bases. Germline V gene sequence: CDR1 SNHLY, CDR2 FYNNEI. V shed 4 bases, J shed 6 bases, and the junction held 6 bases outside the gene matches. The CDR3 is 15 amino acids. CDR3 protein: CASSGTDRANSPLHF. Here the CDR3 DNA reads TGTGCCAGCAGTGGGACTGACAGGGCTAATTCACCCCTCCACTTT.

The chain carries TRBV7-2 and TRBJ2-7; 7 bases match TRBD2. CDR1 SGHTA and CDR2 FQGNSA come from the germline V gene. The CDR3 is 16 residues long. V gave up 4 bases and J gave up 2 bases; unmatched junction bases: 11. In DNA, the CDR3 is TGTGCCAGCAGCTCCACTTCTGGGAGGGTCCCCTACGAGCAGTACTTC. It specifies CASSSTSGRVPYEQYF.

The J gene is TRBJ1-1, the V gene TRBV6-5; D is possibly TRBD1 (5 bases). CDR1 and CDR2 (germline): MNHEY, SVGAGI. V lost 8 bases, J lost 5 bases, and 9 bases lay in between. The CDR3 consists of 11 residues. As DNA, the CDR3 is TGTGCCAGCCTGGAGGGGACTGAAGCTTTCTTT. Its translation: CASLEGTEAFF.

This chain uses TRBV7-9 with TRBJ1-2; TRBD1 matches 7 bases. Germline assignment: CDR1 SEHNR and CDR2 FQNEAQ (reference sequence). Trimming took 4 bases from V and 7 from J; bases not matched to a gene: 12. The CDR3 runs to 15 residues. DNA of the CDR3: TGTGCCAGCAGCTCGACCGGGGACAGCAGCTTTGGCTACACCTTC. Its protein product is CASSSTGDSSFGYTF.

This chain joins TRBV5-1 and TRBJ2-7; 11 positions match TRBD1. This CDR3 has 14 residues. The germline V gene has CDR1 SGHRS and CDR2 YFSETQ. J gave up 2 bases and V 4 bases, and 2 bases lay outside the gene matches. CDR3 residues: CASSVGQGAYEQYF. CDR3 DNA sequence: TGCGCCAGCAGCGTGGGACAGGGGGCCTACGAGCAGTACTTC.

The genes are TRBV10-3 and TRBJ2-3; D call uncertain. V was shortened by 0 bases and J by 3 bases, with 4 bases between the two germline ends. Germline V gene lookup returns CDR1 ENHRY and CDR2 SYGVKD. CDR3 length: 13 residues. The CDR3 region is CAISESQTDTQYF. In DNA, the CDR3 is TGTGCCATCAGTGAGTCGCAGACAGATACGCAGTATTTT.

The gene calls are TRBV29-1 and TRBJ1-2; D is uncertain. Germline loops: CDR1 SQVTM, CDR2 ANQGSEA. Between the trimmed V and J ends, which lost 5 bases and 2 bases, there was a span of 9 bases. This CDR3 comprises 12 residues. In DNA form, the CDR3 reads TGCAGCGTTAGGACTGGAAACTATGGCTACACCTTC. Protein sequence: CSVRTGNYGYTF. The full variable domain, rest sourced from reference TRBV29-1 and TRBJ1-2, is SAVISQKPSRDICQRGTSLTIQCQVDSQVTMMFWYRQQPGQSLTLIATANQGSEATYESGFVIDKFPISRPNLTFSTLTVSNMSPEDSSIYLCSVRTGNYGYTFGSGTRLTVV.

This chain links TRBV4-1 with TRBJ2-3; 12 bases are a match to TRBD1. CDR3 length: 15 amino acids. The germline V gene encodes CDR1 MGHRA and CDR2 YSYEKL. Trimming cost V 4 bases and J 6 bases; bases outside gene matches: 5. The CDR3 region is CASSPRDRGPDTQYF. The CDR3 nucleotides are TGCGCCAGCAGCCCCCGGGACAGGGGGCCGGATACGCAGTATTTT.

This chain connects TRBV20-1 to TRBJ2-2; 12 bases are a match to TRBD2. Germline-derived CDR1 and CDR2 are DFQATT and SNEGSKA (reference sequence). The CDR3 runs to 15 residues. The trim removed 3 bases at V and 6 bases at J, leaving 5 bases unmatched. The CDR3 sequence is CSASQASGGAGELFF. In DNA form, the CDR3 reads TGCAGTGCTAGTCAGGCTAGCGGGGGGGCCGGGGAGCTGTTTTTT.

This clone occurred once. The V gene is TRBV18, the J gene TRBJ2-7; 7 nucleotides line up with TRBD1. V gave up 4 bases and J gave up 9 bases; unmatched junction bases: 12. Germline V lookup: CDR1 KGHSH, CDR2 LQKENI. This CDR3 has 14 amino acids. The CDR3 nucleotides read TGTGCCAGCTCACTCCTTGTGGACAGGTTCGGGCAGTACTTC. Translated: CASSLLVDRFGQYF.

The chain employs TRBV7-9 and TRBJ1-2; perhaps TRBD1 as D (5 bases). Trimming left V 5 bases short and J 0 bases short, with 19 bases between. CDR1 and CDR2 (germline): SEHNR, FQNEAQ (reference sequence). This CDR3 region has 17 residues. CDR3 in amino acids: CASSTQGRFATNYGYTF. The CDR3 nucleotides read TGTGCCAGCAGCACCCAGGGTCGTTTTGCGACTAACTATGGCTACACCTTC.

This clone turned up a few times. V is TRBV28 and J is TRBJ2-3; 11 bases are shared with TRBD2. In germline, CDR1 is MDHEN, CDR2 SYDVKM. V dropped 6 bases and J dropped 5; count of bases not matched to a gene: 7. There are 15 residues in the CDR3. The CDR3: CASRLAGAAGDTQYF. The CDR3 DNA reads TGTGCCAGCAGACTAGCGGGGGCCGCCGGAGATACGCAGTATTTT.

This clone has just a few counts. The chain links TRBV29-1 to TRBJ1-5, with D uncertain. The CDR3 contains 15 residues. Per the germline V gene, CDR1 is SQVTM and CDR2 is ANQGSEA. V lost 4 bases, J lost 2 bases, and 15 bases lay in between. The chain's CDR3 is CSVGFGSDGNQPQHF. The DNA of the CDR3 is TGCAGCGTTGGCTTCGGGTCCGACGGCAATCAGCCCCAGCATTTT.

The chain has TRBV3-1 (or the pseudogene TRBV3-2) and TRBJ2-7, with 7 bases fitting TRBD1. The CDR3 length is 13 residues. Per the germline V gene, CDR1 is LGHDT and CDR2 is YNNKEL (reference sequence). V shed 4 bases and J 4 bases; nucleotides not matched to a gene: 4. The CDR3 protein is CASSLGQSYEQYF. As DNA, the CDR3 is TGTGCCAGCAGCCTGGGACAGTCTTACGAGCAGTACTTC.

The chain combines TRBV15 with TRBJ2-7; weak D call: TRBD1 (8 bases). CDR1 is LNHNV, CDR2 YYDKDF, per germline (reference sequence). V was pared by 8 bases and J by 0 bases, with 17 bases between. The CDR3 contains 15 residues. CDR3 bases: TGTGCCACCGGGAGGGACAGGACGAGCTCCTACGAGCAGTACTTC. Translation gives CATGRDRTSSYEQYF. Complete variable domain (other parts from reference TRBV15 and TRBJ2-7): DAMVIQNPRYQVTQFGKPVTLSCSQTLNHNVMYWYQQKSSQAPKLLFHYYDKDFNNEADTPDNFQSRRPNTSFCFLDIRSPGLGDTAMYLCATGRDRTSSYEQYFGPGTRLTVT.

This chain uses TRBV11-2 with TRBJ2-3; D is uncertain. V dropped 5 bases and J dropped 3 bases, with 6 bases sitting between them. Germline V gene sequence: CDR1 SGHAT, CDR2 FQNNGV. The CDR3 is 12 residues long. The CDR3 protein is CASSPTTDTQYF. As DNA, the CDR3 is TGTGCCAGCAGCCCCACTACAGATACGCAGTATTTT.